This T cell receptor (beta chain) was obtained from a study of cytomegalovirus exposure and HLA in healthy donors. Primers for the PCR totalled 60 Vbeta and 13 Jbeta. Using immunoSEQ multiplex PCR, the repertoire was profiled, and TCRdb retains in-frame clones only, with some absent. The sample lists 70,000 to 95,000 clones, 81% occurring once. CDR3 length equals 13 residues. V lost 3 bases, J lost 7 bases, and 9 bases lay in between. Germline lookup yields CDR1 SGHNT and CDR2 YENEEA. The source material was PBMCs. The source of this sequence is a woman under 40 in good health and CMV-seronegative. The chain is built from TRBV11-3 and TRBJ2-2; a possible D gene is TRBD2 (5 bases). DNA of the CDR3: TGTGCCAGCAGCTTTGTCCGGGACGGGGAGCTGTTTTTT. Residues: CASSFVRDGELFF.